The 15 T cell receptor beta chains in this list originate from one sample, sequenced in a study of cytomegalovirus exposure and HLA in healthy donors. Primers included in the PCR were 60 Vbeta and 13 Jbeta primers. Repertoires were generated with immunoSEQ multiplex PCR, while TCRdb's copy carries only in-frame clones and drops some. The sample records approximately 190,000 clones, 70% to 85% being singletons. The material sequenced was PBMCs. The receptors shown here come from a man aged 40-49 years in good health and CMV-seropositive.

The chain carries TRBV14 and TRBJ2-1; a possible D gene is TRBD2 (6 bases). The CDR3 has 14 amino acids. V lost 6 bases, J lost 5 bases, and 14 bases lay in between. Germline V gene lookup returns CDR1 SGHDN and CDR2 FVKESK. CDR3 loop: CASSRSGYNNEQFF. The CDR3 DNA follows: TGTGCCAGCAGTCGGAGCGGGTATAACAATGAGCAGTTCTTC.

The CDR3 spells CAWSGTVVYEQYF. CDR3 sequence (DNA): TGTGCCTGGAGTGGGACAGTAGTCTACGAGCAGTACTTC. The chain uses TRBV30 and TRBJ2-7, with D maybe TRBD1 (6 bases). Trimming took 1 base from V and 3 from J, leaving 10 bases between them. Germline V gene data show CDR1 as GTSNPN and CDR2 as SVGIG (reference sequence). This CDR3 has 13 residues.

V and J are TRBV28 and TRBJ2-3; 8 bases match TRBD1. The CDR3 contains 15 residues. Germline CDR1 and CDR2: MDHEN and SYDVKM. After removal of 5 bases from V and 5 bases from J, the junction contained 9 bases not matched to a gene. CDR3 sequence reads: CASSQDRGKRDTQYF. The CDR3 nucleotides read TGTGCCAGCAGTCAAGACAGGGGTAAAAGAGATACGCAGTATTTT.

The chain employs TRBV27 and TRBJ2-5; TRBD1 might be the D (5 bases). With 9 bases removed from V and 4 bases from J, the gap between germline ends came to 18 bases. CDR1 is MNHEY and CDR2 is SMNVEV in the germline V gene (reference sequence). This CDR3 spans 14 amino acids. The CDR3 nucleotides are TGTGCCAGTTCCCCGGCAGGGCCGTCAGAGACCCAGTACTTC. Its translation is CASSPAGPSETQYF.

CDR3 nucleotides: TGTGCCAGCAGTGAATCGGCAGGGGGGAATGAAAAACTGTTTTTT. It yields the protein CASSESAGGNEKLFF. V is TRBV6-1 and J is TRBJ1-4; 7 bases align to TRBD1. V lost 2 bases and J lost 5; bases outside the gene matches: 5. From germline, CDR1 is MNHNS and CDR2 SASEGT. The CDR3 sequence is 15 residues long.

CDR3 sequence (DNA): TGTGCCAGCGCCCGGGGGGGGGCCGAGCAGTACTTC. This translates into CASARGGAEQYF. This chain links TRBV6-5 with TRBJ2-7, with TRBD2 matching 8 bases. Germline V lookup: CDR1 MNHEY, CDR2 SVGAGI. V shed 8 bases, J shed 6 bases, and the junction held 6 bases outside the gene matches. This CDR3 has 12 residues.

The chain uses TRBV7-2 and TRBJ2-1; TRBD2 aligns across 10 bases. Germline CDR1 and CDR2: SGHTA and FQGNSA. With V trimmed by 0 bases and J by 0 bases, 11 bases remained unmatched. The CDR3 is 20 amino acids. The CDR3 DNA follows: TGTGCCAGCAGCTTAGCTTGGCTAGCGGGAGTGGGGAGCTCCTACAATGAGCAGTTCTTC. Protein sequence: CASSLAWLAGVGSSYNEQFF.

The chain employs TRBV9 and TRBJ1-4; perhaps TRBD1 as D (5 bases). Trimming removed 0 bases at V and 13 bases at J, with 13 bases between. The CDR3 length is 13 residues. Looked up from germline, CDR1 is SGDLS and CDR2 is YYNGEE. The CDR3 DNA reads TGTGCCAGCAGCGTAGGCCAATTCGGGGGACTGTTTTTT. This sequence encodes CASSVGQFGGLFF.

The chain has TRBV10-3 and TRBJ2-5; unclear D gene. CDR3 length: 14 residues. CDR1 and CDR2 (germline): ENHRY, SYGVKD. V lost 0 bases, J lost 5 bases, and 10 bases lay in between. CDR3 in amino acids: CAISESGTVETQYF. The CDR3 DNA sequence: TGTGCCATCAGTGAGTCAGGCACAGTGGAGACCCAGTACTTC.

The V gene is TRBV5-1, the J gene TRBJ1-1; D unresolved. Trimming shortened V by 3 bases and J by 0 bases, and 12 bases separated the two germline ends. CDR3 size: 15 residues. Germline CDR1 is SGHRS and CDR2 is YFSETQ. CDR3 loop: CASSSRTGMNTEAFF. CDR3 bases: TGCGCCAGCAGCTCCCGGACGGGGATGAACACTGAAGCTTTCTTT.

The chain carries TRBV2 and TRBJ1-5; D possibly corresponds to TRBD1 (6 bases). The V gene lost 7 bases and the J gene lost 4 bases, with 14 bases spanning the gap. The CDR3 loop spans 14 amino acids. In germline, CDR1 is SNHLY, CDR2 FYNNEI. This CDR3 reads CASKEGGGNQPQHF. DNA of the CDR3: TGTGCCAGCAAAGAAGGGGGGGGGAATCAGCCCCAGCATTTT.

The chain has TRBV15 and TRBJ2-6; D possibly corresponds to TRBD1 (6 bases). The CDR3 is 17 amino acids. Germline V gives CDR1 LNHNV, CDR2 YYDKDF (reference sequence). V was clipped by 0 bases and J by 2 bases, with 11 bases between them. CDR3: CATSRDPTGTGANVLTF. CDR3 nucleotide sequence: TGTGCCACCAGCAGAGACCCCACAGGGACTGGGGCCAACGTCCTGACTTTC. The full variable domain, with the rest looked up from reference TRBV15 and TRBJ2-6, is DAMVIQNPRYQVTQFGKPVTLSCSQTLNHNVMYWYQQKSSQAPKLLFHYYDKDFNNEADTPDNFQSRRPNTSFCFLDIRSPGLGDTAMYLCATSRDPTGTGANVLTFGAGSRLTVL.

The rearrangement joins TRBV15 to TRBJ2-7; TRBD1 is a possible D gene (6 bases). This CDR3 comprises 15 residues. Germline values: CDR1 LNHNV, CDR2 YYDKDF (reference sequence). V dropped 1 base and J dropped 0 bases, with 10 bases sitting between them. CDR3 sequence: CATSRGADSSYEQYF. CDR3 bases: TGTGCCACCAGCAGAGGTGCGGACAGCTCCTACGAGCAGTACTTC.

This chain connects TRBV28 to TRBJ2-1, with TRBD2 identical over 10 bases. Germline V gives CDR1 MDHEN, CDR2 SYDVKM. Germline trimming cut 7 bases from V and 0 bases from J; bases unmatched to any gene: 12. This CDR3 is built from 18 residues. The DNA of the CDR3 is TGTGCCAGCATGGGGCTAGCGGGGGCCGCAAGCTCCTACAATGAGCAGTTCTTC. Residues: CASMGLAGAASSYNEQFF.

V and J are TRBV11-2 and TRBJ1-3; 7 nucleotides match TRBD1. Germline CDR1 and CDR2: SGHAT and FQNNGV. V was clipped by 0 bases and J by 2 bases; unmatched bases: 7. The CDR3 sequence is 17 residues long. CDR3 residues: CASSLESGGYPGNTIYF. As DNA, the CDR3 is TGTGCCAGCAGCTTAGAATCAGGGGGATATCCTGGAAACACCATATATTTT.